This TCR beta chain was captured by sequencing in a study of response to subunit inactivated influenza vaccine (dated by TCRdb to between 2017 and 2018). Regarding the study in general: The study used deep quantitative T cell receptor repertoire profiling to track responses to a trivalent subunit inactivated influenza vaccine. Broader findings and caveats from the paper: The authors proposed that each seasonal influenza vaccination may bring in only a limited number of new T cells.

Spanning cysteine to phenylalanine, the CDR3 consists of 14 amino acids. Kept here is only the CDR3 DNA, which spans 42 bases and is read in frame from base 1. At the junction V is shortened by 2 bases and J by 4 bases; bases outside the gene matches: 5. CDR1 and CDR2, looked up from the germline V gene (reference sequence), are DFQATT and SNEGSKA. The library came from RT-PCR. Sequenced using an Illumina HiSeq 2500. Through fastp at Q25 and MiXCR, TCRdb rebuilt clones from the public reads, retaining in-frame beta chains. Each entry merges the rows of one CDR3 protein and shows their most common DNA and genes. A total of about 620,000 distinct CDR3 sequences appear in this sample, around 11% of them only once. Of the sample, 8% to 13% falls within the top ten clones. A remark on this clonotype: What antigen it recognizes has not been identified. The input lacks base qualities; no much larger clone sits a single base away.

The same data also contributed to another study, on T cells expressing NK-cell markers. Per that second paper: TCR beta cDNA libraries were made by 5'RACE template switching that added a universal primer site and unique molecular identifiers. Three sorted T-cell subsets (CD3+CD56+NKG2C+, CD3+CD56+NKG2C- and CD3+CD56-NKG2C+) from roughly 8 donors had their TCR beta-chain repertoires profiled. Seven of the eight sequenced donors were HCMV-seropositive and one was HCMV-seronegative. To restrict sorting to alphabetaTCR-expressing T cells, an anti-gammadeltaTCR antibody was added in several experiments. For six donors, the dominant CD3+CD56+NKG2C+ clonotypes were among the top 10 CD8+ clonotypes and accounted for about 1.0-7.5% of CD8+ T cells. Those dominant clonotypes were again the most abundant among CD3+CD56-NKG2C+ cells in four donors, at about 25-60.1%. Whether the expanded NKG2C-expressing T cell clones were specific for HCMV antigens was left unclear. The eight sequenced donors were randomly selected healthy volunteers, three men and five women. To determine HCMV serostatus, a commercial ELISA kit was used to detect HCMV-specific IgG in serum. Ficoll density gradient centrifugation was used to isolate peripheral blood mononuclear cells from blood. For a handful of donors, bulk peripheral blood T-cell repertoires were additionally sequenced from unsorted PBMC. Priming for cDNA synthesis came from the TCR beta constant segment, and two successive PCR amplification steps followed. Libraries were sequenced as 2 x 150 bp reads on Illumina HiSeq 2000/2500, MiSeq or NextSeq. Reads were demultiplexed and grouped by UMI with MIGEC, and clonotypes were assembled and quantified with MiTCR. To remove erroneous sequences, TCR cDNA sequences were retained only when supported by two or more reads. The tcR package was used for downstream repertoire analysis, and clonotypes were matched across fractions by CDR3 nucleotide sequence plus V segment. Antigen specificity was annotated against VDJdb with VDJmatch, allowing one amino acid substitution in CDR3.

The sequence joins TRBV20-1 to TRBJ1-1, and 9 junctional nucleotides match TRBD1. The sequence derives from a man aged 50-60 years who received an inactivated influenza vaccine. Donor details come from another sample of the same person, matched by shared clones. The sample in question was PBMCs from blood, obtained on the day of vaccination. The DNA sequence reads TGCAGTGCTAGACGCCGGGACAGGGTCACTGAAGCTTTCTTT. This encodes CSARRRDRVTEAFF.